This T cell receptor beta chain was captured in a study of T cells after somatic rescue of genetic block. Only in-frame clones appear in the TCRdb table, and some are missing; sequencing was by immunoSEQ multiplex PCR. The top ten clones hold 2.5% to 3.5% of a sample with around 70,000 clones, roughly 90% of them seen once. The source of this sequence is a man aged 35 to 55. Sequencing was done on a sample of peripheral blood mononuclear cells (PBMCs).

The chain's CDR3 is CASSSWGTPQPTYEQYF. The CDR3 region has the DNA TGTGCCAGCAGCTCCTGGGGGACCCCGCAACCCACGTACGAGCAGTACTTC. The V gene is TRBV7-9, the J gene TRBJ2-7; TRBD1 or TRBD2 may be the D gene (5 bases each). Germline V lookup: CDR1 SEHNR, CDR2 FQNEAQ (reference sequence). Between the trimmed V and J ends, which lost 4 bases and 4 bases, there was a span of 23 bases. This CDR3 region has 17 residues. Supplemented by reference TRBV7-9 and TRBJ2-7, the full variable domain reads DTGVSQNPRHKITKRGQNVTFRCDPISEHNRLYWYRQTLGQGPEFLTYFQNEAQLEKSRLLSDRFSAERPKGSFSTLEIQRTEQGDSAMYLCASSSWGTPQPTYEQYFGPGTRLTVT.